Below, one T cell receptor (beta chain) is given with its context. This sample is drawn from a study of blood T cell repertoires in COVID-19. Study-level background: T cells, B-cell-depleted T cells, or PBMCs provided the cDNA or gDNA that served as material.

Authors' methods: Amplified reference gene primers provided the basis for estimating nucleated cell counts. Here immunoSEQ multiplex PCR was the method, and the copy in TCRdb shows in-frame clones only, minus some. Clonal size and the V and J genes are those of that table, whereas D and trimming came from the DNA. The sample includes more than 130,000 clones, about 84% of them seen just once. Germline V lookup: CDR1 SNHLY, CDR2 FYNNEI. This CDR3 is 15 amino acids long. V lost 6 bases, J lost 3 bases, and 6 bases stayed unmatched. The genes are TRBV2 and TRBJ2-1, with 9 nucleotides matching TRBD1. This receptor was obtained from a woman over 75 in a cohort sampled during active or convalescent COVID-19. Sequences were obtained from peripheral blood. The DNA of the CDR3 is TGTGCCAGCAGGTCACAGGGGGCTGTCTACAATGAGCAGTTCTTC. This codes for CASRSQGAVYNEQFF.